This T cell receptor (beta chain) appears in the sequencing data of a study of CD4+ T cells in melanoma. This clone was observed once. V was shortened by 6 bases and J by 4 bases, with 15 bases between the two germline ends. Germline values: CDR1 SQVTM, CDR2 ANQGSEA. CDR3 size: 14 residues. TCRdb keeps only in-frame clones here, not all; method: immunoSEQ multiplex PCR. The sample records some 120,000 clones, about 92% being singletons. This chain links TRBV29-1 with TRBJ1-4; maybe TRBD1 (5 bases). Sequencing was performed on peripheral blood. This TCR derives from a human donor with melanoma. CDR3 nucleotide sequence: TGCAGCGTGGATCAGGGCCGTGGTAATGAAAAACTGTTTTTT. Encoded protein: CSVDQGRGNEKLFF.